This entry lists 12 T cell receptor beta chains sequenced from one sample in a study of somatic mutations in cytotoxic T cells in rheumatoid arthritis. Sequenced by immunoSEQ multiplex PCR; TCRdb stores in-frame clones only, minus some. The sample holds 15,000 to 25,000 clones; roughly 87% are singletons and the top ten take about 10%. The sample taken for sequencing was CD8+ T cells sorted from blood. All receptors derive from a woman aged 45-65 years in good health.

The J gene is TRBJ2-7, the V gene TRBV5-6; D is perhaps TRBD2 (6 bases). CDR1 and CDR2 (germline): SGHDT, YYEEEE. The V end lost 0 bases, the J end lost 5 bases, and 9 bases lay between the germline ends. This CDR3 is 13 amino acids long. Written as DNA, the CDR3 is TGTGCCAGCAGCTTGGGGCGGGGCCACGAGCAGTACTTC. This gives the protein CASSLGRGHEQYF.

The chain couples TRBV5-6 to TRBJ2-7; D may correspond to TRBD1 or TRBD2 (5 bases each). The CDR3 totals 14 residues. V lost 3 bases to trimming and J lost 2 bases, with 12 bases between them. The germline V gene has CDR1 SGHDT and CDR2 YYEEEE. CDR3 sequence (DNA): TGTGCCAGCAGCTACGGGGACGCCACCTACGAGCAGTACTTC. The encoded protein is CASSYGDATYEQYF.

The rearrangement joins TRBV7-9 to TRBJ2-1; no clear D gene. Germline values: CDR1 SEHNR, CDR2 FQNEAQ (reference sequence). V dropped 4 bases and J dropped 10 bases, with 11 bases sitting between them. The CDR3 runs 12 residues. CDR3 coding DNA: TGTGCCAGCAGCTCCGAAGCGATGGAGCAGTTCTTC. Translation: CASSSEAMEQFF.

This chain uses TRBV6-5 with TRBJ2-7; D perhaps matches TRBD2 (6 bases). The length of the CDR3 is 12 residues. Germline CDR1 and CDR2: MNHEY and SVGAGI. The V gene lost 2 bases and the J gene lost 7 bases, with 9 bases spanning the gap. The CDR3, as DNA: TGTGCCAGCAGTTACGGGAGCGGGGAGCAGTACTTC. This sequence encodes CASSYGSGEQYF.

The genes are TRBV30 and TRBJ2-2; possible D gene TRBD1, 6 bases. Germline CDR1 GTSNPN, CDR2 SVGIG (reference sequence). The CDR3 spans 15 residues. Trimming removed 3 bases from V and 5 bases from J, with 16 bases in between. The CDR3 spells CAWRSDYRDTGELFF. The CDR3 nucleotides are TGTGCCTGGAGGTCCGACTACAGGGATACCGGGGAGCTGTTTTTT. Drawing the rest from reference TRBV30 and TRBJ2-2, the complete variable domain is SQTIHQWPATLVQPVGSPLSLECTVEGTSNPNLYWYRQAAGRGLQLLFYSVGIGQISSEVPQNLSASRPQDRQFILSSKKLLLSDSGFYLCAWRSDYRDTGELFFGEGSRLTVL.

CDR3 sequence: CASSYGSEQYF. The CDR3 coding sequence is TGCGCCAGCAGCTATGGCTCCGAGCAGTACTTC. The chain couples TRBV5-1 to TRBJ2-7; D not resolved. Germline CDR1 and CDR2: SGHRS and YFSETQ. V lost 3 bases and J 6 bases, leaving 7 bases between the germline ends. CDR3 length equals 11 residues.

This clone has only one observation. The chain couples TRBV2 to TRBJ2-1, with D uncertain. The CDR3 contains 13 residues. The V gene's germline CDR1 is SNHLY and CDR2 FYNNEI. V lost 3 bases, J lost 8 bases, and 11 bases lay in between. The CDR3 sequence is CASSDGPGYEQFF. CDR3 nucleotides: TGTGCCAGCAGTGATGGTCCGGGCTATGAGCAGTTCTTC. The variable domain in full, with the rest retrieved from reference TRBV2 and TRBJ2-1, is EPEVTQTPSHQVTQMGQEVILRCVPISNHLYFYWYRQILGQKVEFLVSFYNNEISEKSEIFDDQFSVERPDGSNFTLKIRSTKLEDSAMYFCASSDGPGYEQFFGPGTRLTVL.

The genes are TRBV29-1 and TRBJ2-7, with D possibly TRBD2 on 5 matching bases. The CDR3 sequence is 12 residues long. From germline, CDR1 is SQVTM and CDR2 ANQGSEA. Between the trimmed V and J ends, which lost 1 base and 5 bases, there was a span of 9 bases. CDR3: CSVEVISDEQYF. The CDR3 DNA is TGCAGCGTTGAAGTGATTAGCGACGAGCAGTACTTC.

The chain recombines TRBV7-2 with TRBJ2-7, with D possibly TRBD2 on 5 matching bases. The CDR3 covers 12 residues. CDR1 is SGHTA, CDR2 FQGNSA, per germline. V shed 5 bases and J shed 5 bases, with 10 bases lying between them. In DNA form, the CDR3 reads TGTGCCAGCAGCCAGGAGGCAAACGAGCAGTACTTC. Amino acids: CASSQEANEQYF.

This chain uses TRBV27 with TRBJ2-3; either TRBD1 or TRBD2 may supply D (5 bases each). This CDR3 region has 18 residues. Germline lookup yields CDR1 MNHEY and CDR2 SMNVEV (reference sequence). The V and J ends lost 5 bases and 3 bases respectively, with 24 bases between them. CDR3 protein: CASSAGAAGPGPTDTQYF. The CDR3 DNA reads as TGTGCCAGCAGTGCCGGGGCAGCCGGGCCAGGGCCTACAGATACGCAGTATTTT.

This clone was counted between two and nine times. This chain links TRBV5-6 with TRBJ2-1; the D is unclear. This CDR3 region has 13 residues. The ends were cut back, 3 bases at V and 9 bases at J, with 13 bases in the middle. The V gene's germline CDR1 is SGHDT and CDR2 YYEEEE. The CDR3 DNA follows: TGTGCCAGCAGCTCCTCGGCCAGTTCTGAGCAGTTCTTC. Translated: CASSSSASSEQFF.

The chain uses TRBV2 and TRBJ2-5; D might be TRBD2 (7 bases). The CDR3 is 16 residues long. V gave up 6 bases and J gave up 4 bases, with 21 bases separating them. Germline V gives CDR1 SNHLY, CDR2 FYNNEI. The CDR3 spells CASSPGRYREGETQYF. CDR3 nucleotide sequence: TGTGCCAGCAGCCCGGGGCGGTACAGGGAGGGAGAGACCCAGTACTTC.